A selection of T cell receptor beta chains follows, all from one sample in a study of blood T cells in healthy people across ages. MiXCR, applied by TCRdb to the 5' RACE reads, yields one record per CDR3 protein. The repertoire holds about 500,000 distinct CDR3 sequences, approximately 25% seen once, with around 10% in the top ten. This sample also belongs to another study, concerning T cells of mothers and their children.

Sequenced material: blood. The receptors were sampled from a boy younger than 18 in good health. The CDR3 runs from the conserved cysteine through the conserved F or W. The D gene is left open where the match is weak. Where a row states a size, it is once, few, many or the class of an expanded clone; other rows omit it.

J gene	D gene	V gene	clone size	CDR3 DNA	CDR3 protein
TRBJ2-7	.	TRBV14	.	TGTGCCAGCAGCCAATGGGGTGCCAGGGCGAACGAGCAGTACTTC	CASSQWGARANEQYF
TRBJ2-5	.	TRBV28	few	TGTGCCAGCCATGAGCGGGCCAGAGAGACCCAGTACTTC	CASHERARETQYF
TRBJ2-1	.	TRBV9	.	TGTGCCAGCAGCGTAGGGACAGTTTCCTACAATGAGCAGTTCTTC	CASSVGTVSYNEQFF
TRBJ1-5	.	TRBV18	few	TGTGCCAGCTCACCACCGGGGGGGGTCAACCAGCCCCAGCATTTT	CASSPPGGVNQPQHF
TRBJ2-6	.	TRBV5-1	.	TGCGCCAGCAGCTTACAATATATCTCTGGGGCCAACGTCCTGACTTTC	CASSLQYISGANVLTF
TRBJ2-3	.	TRBV7-3	.	TGTGCCAGCAGCGCCATTGTGGAGTCTAGCACAGATACGCAGTATTTT	CASSAIVESSTDTQYF
TRBJ2-2	.	TRBV21-1	.	TGTGCCAGCAGCAATGAAGGGCCCGGGGAGCTGTTTTTT	CASSNEGPGELFF
TRBJ2-1	.	TRBV11-2	.	TGTGCCAGCAGCTTAGTGCAGGGGCTCAGATACAATGAGCAGTTCTTC	CASSLVQGLRYNEQFF
TRBJ2-5	TRBD2	TRBV9	few	TGTGCCAGCAGCGTAGAACTAGCGGGAGAGACCCAGTACTTC	CASSVELAGETQYF
TRBJ2-4	TRBD1	TRBV15	.	TGTGCCACCCAAACCCGGGACAGGGGAAAAAACATTCAGTACTTC	CATQTRDRGKNIQYF
TRBJ2-7	TRBD2	TRBV5-1	few	TGCGCCAGCAGCTTGGTGACTAGCGGGAGCTACGAGCAGTACTTC	CASSLVTSGSYEQYF
TRBJ2-1	TRBD2	TRBV7-2	few	TGTGCCAGCAGCTTACAGACTAGCGGGAGGGAGCAGTTCTTC	CASSLQTSGREQFF
TRBJ2-4	.	TRBV27	many	TGTGCCAGCAGTTTATCGGGGGGAAACATTCAGTACTTC	CASSLSGGNIQYF
TRBJ1-6	TRBD1	TRBV30	.	TGTGCCTGGAGTGGATTGACAGGGCCGGATTCACCCCTCCACTTT	CAWSGLTGPDSPLHF
TRBJ2-5	.	TRBV27	.	TGTGCCAGCAGTTTTAATGGGAACAAAGAGACCCAGTACTTC	CASSFNGNKETQYF
TRBJ1-5	TRBD1	TRBV20-1	.	TGCAGTGCTCGCGGACAGGGGGGCAATCAGCCCCAGCATTTT	CSARGQGGNQPQHF
TRBJ2-1	TRBD2	TRBV28	.	TGTGCCAGCAGTCCCCTGGGGAGCGGGAGTGGCTTGAATGAGCAGTTCTTC	CASSPLGSGSGLNEQFF
TRBJ1-1	TRBD1	TRBV20-1	.	TGCAGTGCCGGACAGGGACGGATGAACACTGAAGCTTTCTTT	CSAGQGRMNTEAFF
TRBJ2-5	.	TRBV3-1	.	TGTGCCAGCAGCCAAGGCCAAGAGTCCCAGTACTTC	CASSQGQESQYF
TRBJ2-2	.	TRBV5-1	.	TGCGCCAGCAGCTTGGCACCCGGTGCTGACACCGGGGAGCTGTTTTTT	CASSLAPGADTGELFF
TRBJ1-1	.	TRBV10-3	.	TGTGCCATCAGGGCAACAGTCCCCTCCGCTGAAGCTTTCTTT	CAIRATVPSAEAFF
TRBJ1-2	TRBD1	TRBV7-8	.	TGTGCCAGCAGCTCCGACAGGGGGAGGGACTATGGCTACACCTTC	CASSSDRGRDYGYTF
TRBJ2-1	.	TRBV29-1	few	TGCAGCGTTGATCGTCCAGTTGGCGGGACCTACAATGAGCAGTTCTTC	CSVDRPVGGTYNEQFF
TRBJ2-2	TRBD1	TRBV11-2	few	TGTGCCAGCAGCGGCAGGACAGGGCTTACCGGGGAGCTGTTTTTT	CASSGRTGLTGELFF
TRBJ1-2	TRBD1	TRBV10-3	.	TGTGCCATCAGTGAGTCGATAGGGACAGGGATAAATGGCTACACCTTC	CAISESIGTGINGYTF
TRBJ1-4	.	TRBV16	.	TGTGCCAGCAGCCAATCGGTTAATGAAAAACTGTTTTTT	CASSQSVNEKLFF
TRBJ2-4	.	TRBV5-1	many	TGCGCCAGCAGCTTGAAGCAGGGTATAAACATTCAGTACTTC	CASSLKQGINIQYF
TRBJ2-3	.	TRBV7-2	.	TGTGCCAGCAGCGAATATGAGGGTACGCAGTATTTT	CASSEYEGTQYF
TRBJ2-7	.	TRBV6-5	.	TGTGCCAGCAGGGTTCAGCCGTTGGGGGTTTCCTACGAGCAGTACTTC	CASRVQPLGVSYEQYF
TRBJ2-7	TRBD1	TRBV28	.	TGTGCCAGCAGGAGACAGGGTGTCTACGAGCAGTACTTC	CASRRQGVYEQYF
TRBJ2-1	.	TRBV12-5	.	TGTGCTAGTGGTTTCCGGGCGCACAATGAGCAGTTCTTC	CASGFRAHNEQFF
TRBJ2-7	TRBD1	TRBV20-1	.	TGCAGTGCTAGGGGGACAGGGGGGTACGAGCAGTACTTC	CSARGTGGYEQYF
TRBJ2-2	.	TRBV7-2	.	TGTGCCAGCAGCTTAGTAAGCAGGGCCACCGGGGAGCTGTTTTTT	CASSLVSRATGELFF